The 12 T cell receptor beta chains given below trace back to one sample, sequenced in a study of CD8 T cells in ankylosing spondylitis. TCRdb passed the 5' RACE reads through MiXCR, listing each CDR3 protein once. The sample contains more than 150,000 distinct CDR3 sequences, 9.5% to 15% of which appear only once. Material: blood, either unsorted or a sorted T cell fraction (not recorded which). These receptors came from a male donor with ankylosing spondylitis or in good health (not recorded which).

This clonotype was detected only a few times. Written as DNA, the CDR3 is TGTGCCAGCAGCCAAAAACCGGGACGGCTATATGGCTACACCTTC. This gives the protein CASSQKPGRLYGYTF. The chain combines TRBV3-1 with TRBJ1-2, with TRBD1 as a possible D gene (5 bases). The V and J ends lost 2 bases and 5 bases respectively, with 15 bases between them. Germline-derived CDR1 and CDR2 are LGHDT and YNNKEL (reference sequence). The CDR3 loop spans 15 amino acids.

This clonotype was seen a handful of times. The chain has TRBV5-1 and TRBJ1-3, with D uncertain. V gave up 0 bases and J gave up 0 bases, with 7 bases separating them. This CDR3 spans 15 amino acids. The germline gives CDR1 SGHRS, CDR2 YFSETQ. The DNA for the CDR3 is TGCGCCAGCAGCTTGGACCTGACCTCTGGAAACACCATATATTTT. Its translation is CASSLDLTSGNTIYF.

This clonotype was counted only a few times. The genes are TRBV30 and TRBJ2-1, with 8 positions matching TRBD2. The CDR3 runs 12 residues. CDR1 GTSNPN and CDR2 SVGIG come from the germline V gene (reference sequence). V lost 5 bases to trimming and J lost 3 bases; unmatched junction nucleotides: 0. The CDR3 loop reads CAWRGGYNEQFF. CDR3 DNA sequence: TGTGCCTGGCGGGGGGGCTACAATGAGCAGTTCTTC.

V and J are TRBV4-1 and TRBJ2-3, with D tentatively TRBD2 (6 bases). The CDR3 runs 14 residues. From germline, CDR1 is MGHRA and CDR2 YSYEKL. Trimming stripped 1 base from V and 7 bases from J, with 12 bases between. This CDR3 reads CASSQGVGGNTQYF. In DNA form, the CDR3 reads TGCGCCAGCAGCCAAGGTGTGGGAGGTAATACGCAGTATTTT.

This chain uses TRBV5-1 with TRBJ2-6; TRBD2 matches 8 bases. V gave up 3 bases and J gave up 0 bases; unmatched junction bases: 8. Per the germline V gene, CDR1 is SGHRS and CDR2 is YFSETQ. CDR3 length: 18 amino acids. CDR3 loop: CASSSEGSGSSGANVLTF. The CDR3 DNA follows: TGCGCCAGCAGCTCGGAGGGGAGCGGGAGCTCTGGGGCCAACGTCCTGACTTTC.

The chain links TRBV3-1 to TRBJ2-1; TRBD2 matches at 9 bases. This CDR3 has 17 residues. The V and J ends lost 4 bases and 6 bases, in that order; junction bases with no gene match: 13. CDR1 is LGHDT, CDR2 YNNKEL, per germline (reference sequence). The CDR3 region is CASSLLAGQLAPNEQFF. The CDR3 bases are TGTGCCAGCAGCCTTCTAGCGGGACAATTGGCCCCCAATGAGCAGTTCTTC.

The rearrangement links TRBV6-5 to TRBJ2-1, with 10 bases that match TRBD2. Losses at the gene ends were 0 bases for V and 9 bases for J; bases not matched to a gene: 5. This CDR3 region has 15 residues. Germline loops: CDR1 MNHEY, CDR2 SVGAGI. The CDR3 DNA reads TGTGCCAGCAGTTACTCGGGACTAGCGAAGAGTGAGCAGTTCTTC. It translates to CASSYSGLAKSEQFF.

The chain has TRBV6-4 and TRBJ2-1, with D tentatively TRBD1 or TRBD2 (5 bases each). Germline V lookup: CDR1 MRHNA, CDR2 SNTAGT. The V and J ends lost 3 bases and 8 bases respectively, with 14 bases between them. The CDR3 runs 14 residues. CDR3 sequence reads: CASSEGTRLDEQFF. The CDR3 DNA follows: TGTGCCAGCAGTGAAGGGACCAGGCTCGATGAGCAGTTCTTC.

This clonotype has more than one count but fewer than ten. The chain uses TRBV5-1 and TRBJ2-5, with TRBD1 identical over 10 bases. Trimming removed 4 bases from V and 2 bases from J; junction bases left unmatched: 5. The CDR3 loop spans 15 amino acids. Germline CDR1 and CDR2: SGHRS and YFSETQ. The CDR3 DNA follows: TGCGCCAGCAGCGGGGACAGGGGACCACAAGAGACCCAGTACTTC. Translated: CASSGDRGPQETQYF.

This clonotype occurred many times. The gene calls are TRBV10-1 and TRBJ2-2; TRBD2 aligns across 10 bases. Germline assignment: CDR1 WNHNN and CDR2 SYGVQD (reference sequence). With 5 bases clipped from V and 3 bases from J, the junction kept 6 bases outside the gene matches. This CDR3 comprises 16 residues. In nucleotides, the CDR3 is TGCGCCAGCAGTCTTGGACTAGCGGATCACACCGGGGAGCTGTTTTTT. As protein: CASSLGLADHTGELFF.

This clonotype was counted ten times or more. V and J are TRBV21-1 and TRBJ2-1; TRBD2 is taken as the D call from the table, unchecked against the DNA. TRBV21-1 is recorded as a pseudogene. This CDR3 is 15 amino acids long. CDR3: CASSKVGSGVNEQFF. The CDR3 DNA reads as TGTGCCAGCAGCAAAGTTGGGAGCGGAGTAAATGAGCAGTTCTTC.

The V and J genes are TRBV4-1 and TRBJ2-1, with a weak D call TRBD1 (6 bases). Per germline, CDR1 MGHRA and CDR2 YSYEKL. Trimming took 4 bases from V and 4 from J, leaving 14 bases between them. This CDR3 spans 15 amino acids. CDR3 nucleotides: TGCGCCAGCAGCCTGGACAGAGTCGAATACAATGAGCAGTTCTTC. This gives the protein CASSLDRVEYNEQFF.